A single sample is the source of the 12 T cell receptor beta chains below, sequenced in a study of metastatic and nonmetastatic thyroid tumors. Thyroid surgery was preceded by no treatment in any patient. TCRdb re-clonotyped the PCR reads via MiXCR. The sample contains some 5,100 clones, more than 30% of which appear only once. Sequences were obtained from adjacent normal tissue. The source of these receptors is a female donor with papillary thyroid cancer or a benign thyroid nodule (not recorded which). Some clones in this sample may be carry-over from other donors' samples.

This sequence joins TRBV9 and TRBJ2-7; 7 nucleotides line up with TRBD1. CDR3 length equals 14 residues. The V gene end was trimmed by 0 bases and the J gene end by 3 bases; junction bases not matched to a gene: 3. CDR1 is SGDLS and CDR2 is YYNGEE in the germline V gene. In DNA form, the CDR3 reads TGTGCCAGCAGCGTAGAACGGGACAGCTACGAGCAGTACTTC. Amino acid sequence: CASSVERDSYEQYF.

This clone is labeled medium-sized. Other DNA sequences in this sample translate to the same CDR3. CDR3 DNA sequence: TGTGCCAGTAGTATAGGGACTAGCGGGGGGGTGGATCGATTCTTC. Amino acids: CASSIGTSGGVDRFF. The genes are TRBV19 and TRBJ2-1, with 15 bases aligning to TRBD2. The CDR3 has 15 amino acids. Germline loops: CDR1 LNHDA, CDR2 SQIVND (reference sequence). The V and J ends lost 1 base and 16 bases, in that order; junction bases with no gene match: 8.

This clone rates as large. The chain has TRBV2 and TRBJ2-5; D is uncertain. Germline loops: CDR1 SNHLY, CDR2 FYNNEI. The V end was cut by 4 bases, the J end by 4 bases, with 4 bases between. This CDR3 region has 11 residues. CDR3 coding DNA: TGTGCCAGCAGTGTTATAGAGACCCAGTACTTC. Encoded protein: CASSVIETQYF.

This clone was seen a single time. V gene TRBV5-4 combines with J gene TRBJ2-5, with D hard to call. This CDR3 comprises 14 residues. V was clipped by 4 bases and J by 3 bases, with 13 bases between them. Germline loops: CDR1 SGHNT, CDR2 YYREEE (reference sequence). The CDR3 is CASSRQAFEETQYF. The CDR3 region has the DNA TGTGCCAGCAGCCGGCAGGCGTTCGAAGAGACCCAGTACTTC.

The chain joins TRBV12-3 or TRBV12-4 to TRBJ2-1, with 7 bases aligning to TRBD1. The junction had 7 bases not matched to a gene; V was cut back by 5 bases and J by 3 bases. The CDR3 runs 15 residues. In nucleotides, the CDR3 is TGTGCCAGCAGTCAGGGGGATGACTACTACAATGAGCAGTTCTTC. Translating gives CASSQGDDYYNEQFF.

This clone was counted between two and nine times. The chain recombines TRBV28 with TRBJ2-4, with D perhaps matching TRBD2 (6 bases). Trimming took off 6 bases at V and 7 bases at J, with 13 bases between the two ends. This CDR3 is 13 amino acids long. Germline V lookup: CDR1 MDHEN, CDR2 SYDVKM. CDR3 in DNA: TGTGCCAGCAGCCCGGGACTCCCTAACATTCAGTACTTC. Translation gives CASSPGLPNIQYF.

This chain joins TRBV4-2 and TRBJ1-3; D unresolved. CDR1 and CDR2 from the germline V gene are LGHNA and YNFKEQ. The CDR3 has 13 residues. V lost 2 bases, J lost 3 bases, and 5 bases lay in between. The CDR3 loop is CASSQMDGNTIYF. In DNA form, the CDR3 reads TGTGCCAGCAGCCAAATGGATGGAAACACCATATATTTT.

This clone was counted only a few times. The chain uses TRBV27 and TRBJ2-1; maybe TRBD2 (5 bases). This CDR3 has 14 amino acids. In germline, CDR1 is MNHEY, CDR2 SMNVEV (reference sequence). Trimming removed 5 bases at V and 9 bases at J, with 17 bases between. The CDR3 loop reads CASSRDLTGGEQFF. In DNA form, the CDR3 reads TGTGCCAGCAGTCGGGATTTGACGGGTGGTGAGCAGTTCTTC.

This clone was counted a few times. The V gene is TRBV13, the J gene TRBJ2-7; no reliable D call. Germline values: CDR1 PRHDT, CDR2 FYEKMQ (reference sequence). The CDR3 consists of 12 residues. The V end was cut by 5 bases, the J end by 8 bases, with 13 bases between. This CDR3 is CASSRYQGKQYF. CDR3 DNA sequence: TGTGCCAGCAGCCGCTACCAAGGAAAGCAGTACTTC. Using reference TRBV13 and TRBJ2-7 for the parts outside the CDR3, the full variable domain is AAGVIQSPRHLIKEKRETATLKCYPIPRHDTVYWYQQGPGQDPQFLISFYEKMQSDKGSIPDRFSAQQFSDYHSELNMSSLELGDSALYFCASSRYQGKQYFGPGTRLTVT.

The chain links TRBV28 to TRBJ2-2; perhaps D is TRBD1 or TRBD2 (5 bases each). Germline V CDR1 and CDR2: MDHEN, SYDVKM. The CDR3 spans 14 residues. Deletions cut 3 bases from V and 5 bases from J, with 10 bases between. The CDR3 here is CASSFGTLTGELFF. CDR3 nucleotide sequence: TGTGCCAGCAGTTTTGGGACCCTTACCGGGGAGCTGTTTTTT.

This clone was counted between two and nine times. This chain links TRBV6-6 with TRBJ2-7; TRBD1 aligns across 7 bases. Per the germline V gene, CDR1 is MNHNY and CDR2 is SVGAGI (reference sequence). The V gene end was trimmed by 0 bases and the J gene end by 9 bases; junction bases not matched to a gene: 5. The CDR3 is made up of 13 amino acids. CDR3 DNA: TGTGCCAGCAGTTACTCGCCGGGACAGTGGCAGTACTTC. Translation: CASSYSPGQWQYF.

CDR3 residues: CASSFRTGGGNEQFF. The CDR3 region has the DNA TGCGCCAGCAGCTTCAGGACAGGGGGCGGGAATGAGCAGTTCTTC. The genes are TRBV5-1 and TRBJ2-1, with 11 positions matching TRBD1. V trimming: 2 bases; J trimming: 7 bases; junction bases outside the gene matches: 5. CDR3 length: 15 residues. Germline V gene sequence: CDR1 SGHRS, CDR2 YFSETQ.